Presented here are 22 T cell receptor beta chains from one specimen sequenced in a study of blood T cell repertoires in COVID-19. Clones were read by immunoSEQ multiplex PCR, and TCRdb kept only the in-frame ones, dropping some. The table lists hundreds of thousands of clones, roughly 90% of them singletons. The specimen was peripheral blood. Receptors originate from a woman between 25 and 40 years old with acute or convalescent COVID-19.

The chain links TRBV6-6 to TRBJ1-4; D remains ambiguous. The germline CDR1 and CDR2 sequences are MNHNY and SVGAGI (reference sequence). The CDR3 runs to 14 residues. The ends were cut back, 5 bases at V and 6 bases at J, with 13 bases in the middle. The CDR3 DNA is TGTGCCAGCAGTCTGAACAGTTTCCATGAAAAACTGTTTTTT. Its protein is CASSLNSFHEKLFF.

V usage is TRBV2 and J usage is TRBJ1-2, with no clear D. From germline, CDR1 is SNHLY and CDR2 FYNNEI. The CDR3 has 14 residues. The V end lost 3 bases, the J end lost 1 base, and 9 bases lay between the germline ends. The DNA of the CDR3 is TGTGCCAGCAGTGATGAGGGCGGTAACTATGGCTACACCTTC. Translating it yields CASSDEGGNYGYTF.

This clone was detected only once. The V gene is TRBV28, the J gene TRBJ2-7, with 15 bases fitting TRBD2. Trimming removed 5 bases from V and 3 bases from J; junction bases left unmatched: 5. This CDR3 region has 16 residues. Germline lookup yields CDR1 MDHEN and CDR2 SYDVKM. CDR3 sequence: CASSKGTSGGYYEQYF. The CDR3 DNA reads TGTGCCAGCAGTAAGGGGACTAGCGGGGGGTACTACGAGCAGTACTTC. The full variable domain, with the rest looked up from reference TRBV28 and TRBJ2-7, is DVKVTQSSRYLVKRTGEKVFLECVQDMDHENMFWYRQDPGLGLRLIYFSYDVKMKEKGDIPEGYSVSREKKERFSLILESASTNQTSMYLCASSKGTSGGYYEQYFGPGTRLTVT.

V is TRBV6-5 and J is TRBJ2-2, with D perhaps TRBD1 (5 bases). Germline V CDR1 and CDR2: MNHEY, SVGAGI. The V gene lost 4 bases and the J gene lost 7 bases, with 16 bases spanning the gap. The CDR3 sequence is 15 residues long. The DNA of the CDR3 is TGTGCCAGCAGTTTAGGGCAGGGCGATCTCGGGGAGCTGTTTTTT. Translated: CASSLGQGDLGELFF.

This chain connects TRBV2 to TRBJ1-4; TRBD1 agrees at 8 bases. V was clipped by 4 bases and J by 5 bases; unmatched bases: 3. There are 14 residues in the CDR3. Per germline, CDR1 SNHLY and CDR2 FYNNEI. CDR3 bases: TGTGCCAGCAGTGGGTGGGACAGGAATGAAAAACTGTTTTTT. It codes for CASSGWDRNEKLFF.

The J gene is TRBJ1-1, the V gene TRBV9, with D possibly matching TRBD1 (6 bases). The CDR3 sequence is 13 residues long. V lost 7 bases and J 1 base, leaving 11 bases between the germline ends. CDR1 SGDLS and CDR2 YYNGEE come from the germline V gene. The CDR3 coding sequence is TGTGCCAGCGGAGAAGGGGGGAACACTGAAGCTTTCTTT. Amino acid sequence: CASGEGGNTEAFF. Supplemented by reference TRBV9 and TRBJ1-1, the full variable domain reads DSGVTQTPKHLITATGQRVTLRCSPRSGDLSVYWYQQSLDQGLQFLIQYYNGEERAKGNILERFSAQQFPDLHSELNLSSLELGDSALYFCASGEGGNTEAFFGQGTRLTVV.

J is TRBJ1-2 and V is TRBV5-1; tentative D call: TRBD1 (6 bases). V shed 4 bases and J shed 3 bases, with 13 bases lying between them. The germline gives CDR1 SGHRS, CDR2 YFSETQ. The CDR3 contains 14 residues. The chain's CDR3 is CASSPPQGDYGYTF. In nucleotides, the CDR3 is TGCGCCAGCAGCCCACCACAGGGAGACTATGGCTACACCTTC.

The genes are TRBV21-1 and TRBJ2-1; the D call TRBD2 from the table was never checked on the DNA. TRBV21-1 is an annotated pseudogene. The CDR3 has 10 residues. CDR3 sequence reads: CASSKGSRFF. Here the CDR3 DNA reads TGTGCCAGCAGCAAAGGAAGCCGGTTCTTC.

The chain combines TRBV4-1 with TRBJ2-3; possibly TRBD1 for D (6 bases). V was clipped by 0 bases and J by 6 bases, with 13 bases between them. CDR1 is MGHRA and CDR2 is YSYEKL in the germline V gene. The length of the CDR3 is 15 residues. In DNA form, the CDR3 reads TGCGCCAGCAGCCAAGATAGAGGGGGTGGCGATACGCAGTATTTT. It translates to CASSQDRGGGDTQYF.

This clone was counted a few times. The CDR3 nucleotides read TGTGCCAGCAGCCAAGTTTTAGGACAACCTATCTATGGCTACACCTTC. This translates into CASSQVLGQPIYGYTF. J is TRBJ1-2 and V is TRBV3-1 (or the pseudogene TRBV3-2); perhaps TRBD1 as D (5 bases). This CDR3 is built from 16 residues. Trimming took 1 base from V and 4 from J, leaving 16 bases between them. Germline values: CDR1 LGHDT, CDR2 YNNKEL (reference sequence).

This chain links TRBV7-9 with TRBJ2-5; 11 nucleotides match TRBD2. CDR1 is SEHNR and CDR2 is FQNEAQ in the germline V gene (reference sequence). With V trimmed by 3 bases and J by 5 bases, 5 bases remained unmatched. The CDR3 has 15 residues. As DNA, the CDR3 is TGTGCCAGCAGCTTGGCCCCTAGCGGGGGGGAGACCCAGTACTTC. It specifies CASSLAPSGGETQYF. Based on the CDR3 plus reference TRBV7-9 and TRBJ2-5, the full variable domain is DTGVSQNPRHKITKRGQNVTFRCDPISEHNRLYWYRQTLGQGPEFLTYFQNEAQLEKSRLLSDRFSAERPKGSFSTLEIQRTEQGDSAMYLCASSLAPSGGETQYFGPGTRLLVL.

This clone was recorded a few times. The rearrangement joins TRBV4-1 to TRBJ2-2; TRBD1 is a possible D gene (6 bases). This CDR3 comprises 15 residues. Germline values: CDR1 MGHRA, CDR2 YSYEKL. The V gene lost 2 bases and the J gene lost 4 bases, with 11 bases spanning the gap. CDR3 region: CASSQWDNPTGELFF. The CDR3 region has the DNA TGCGCCAGCAGCCAATGGGACAACCCCACCGGGGAGCTGTTTTTT.

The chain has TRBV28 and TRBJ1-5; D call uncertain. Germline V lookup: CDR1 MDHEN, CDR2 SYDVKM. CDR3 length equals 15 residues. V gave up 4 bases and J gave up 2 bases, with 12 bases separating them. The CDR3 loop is CASSSSGRGNQPQHF. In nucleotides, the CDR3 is TGTGCCAGCAGTTCCTCCGGGAGAGGCAATCAGCCCCAGCATTTT.

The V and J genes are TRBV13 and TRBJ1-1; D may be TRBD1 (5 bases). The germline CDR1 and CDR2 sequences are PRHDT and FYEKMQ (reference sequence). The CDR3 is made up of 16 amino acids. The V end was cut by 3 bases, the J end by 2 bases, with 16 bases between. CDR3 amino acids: CASSFYRTTFNTEAFF. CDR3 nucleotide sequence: TGTGCCAGCAGCTTTTACAGGACTACCTTTAACACTGAAGCTTTCTTT.

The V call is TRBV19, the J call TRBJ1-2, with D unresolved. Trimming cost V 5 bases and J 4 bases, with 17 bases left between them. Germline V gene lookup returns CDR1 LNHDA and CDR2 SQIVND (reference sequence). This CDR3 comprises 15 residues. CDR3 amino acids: CASSSWELLSYGYTF. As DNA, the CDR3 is TGTGCCAGTAGTTCCTGGGAGCTTTTGAGCTATGGCTACACCTTC.

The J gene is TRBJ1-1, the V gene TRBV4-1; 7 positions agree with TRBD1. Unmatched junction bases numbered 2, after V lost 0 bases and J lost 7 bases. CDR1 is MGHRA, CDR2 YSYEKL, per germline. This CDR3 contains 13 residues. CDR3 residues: CASSQDRDSEAFF. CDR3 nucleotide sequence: TGCGCCAGCAGCCAAGACCGGGACAGTGAAGCTTTCTTT.

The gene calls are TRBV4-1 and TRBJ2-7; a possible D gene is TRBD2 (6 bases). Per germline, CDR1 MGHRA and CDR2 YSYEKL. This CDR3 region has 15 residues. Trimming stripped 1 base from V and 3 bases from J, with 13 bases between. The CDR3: CASSQAETAGYEQYF. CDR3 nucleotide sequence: TGCGCCAGCAGCCAAGCGGAGACAGCGGGCTACGAGCAGTACTTC.

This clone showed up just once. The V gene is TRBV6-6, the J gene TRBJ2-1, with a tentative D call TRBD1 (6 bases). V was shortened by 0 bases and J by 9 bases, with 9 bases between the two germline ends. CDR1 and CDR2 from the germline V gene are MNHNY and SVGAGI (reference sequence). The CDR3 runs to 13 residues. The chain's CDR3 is CASSYSSGVEQFF. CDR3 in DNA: TGTGCCAGCAGTTACTCATCAGGGGTTGAGCAGTTCTTC.

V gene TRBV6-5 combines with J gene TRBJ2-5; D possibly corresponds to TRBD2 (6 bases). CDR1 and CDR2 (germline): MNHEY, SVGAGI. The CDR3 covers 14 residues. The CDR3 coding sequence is TGTGCAACTGGAGGGGCGCATGGGGGAGAGACCCAGTACTTC. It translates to CATGGAHGGETQYF.

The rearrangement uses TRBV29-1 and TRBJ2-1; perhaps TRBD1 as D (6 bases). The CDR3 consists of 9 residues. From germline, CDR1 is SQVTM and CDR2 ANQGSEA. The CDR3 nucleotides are TGCACCCCCCCCCAGGGGAAGTTCTTC. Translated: CTPPQGKFF.

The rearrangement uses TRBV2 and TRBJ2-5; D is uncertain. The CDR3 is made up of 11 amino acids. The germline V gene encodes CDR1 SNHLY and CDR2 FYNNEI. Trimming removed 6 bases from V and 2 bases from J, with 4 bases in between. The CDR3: CASSPQETQYF. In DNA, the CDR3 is TGTGCCAGCAGCCCTCAAGAGACCCAGTACTTC. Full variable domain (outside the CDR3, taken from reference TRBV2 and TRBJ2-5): EPEVTQTPSHQVTQMGQEVILRCVPISNHLYFYWYRQILGQKVEFLVSFYNNEISEKSEIFDDQFSVERPDGSNFTLKIRSTKLEDSAMYFCASSPQETQYFGPGTRLLVL.

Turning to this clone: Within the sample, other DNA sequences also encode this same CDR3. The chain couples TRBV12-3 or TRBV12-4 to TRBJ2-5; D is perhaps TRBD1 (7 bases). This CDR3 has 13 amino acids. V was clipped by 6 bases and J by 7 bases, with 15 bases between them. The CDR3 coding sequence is TGTGCCAGCAGCCCCAGGGGGGTCGGGACCCAGTACTTC. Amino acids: CASSPRGVGTQYF.